Detailed here is one TCR beta chain. The antigen remains undetermined. The CDR3 has 15 residues. Germline V lookup: CDR1 MDHEN, CDR2 SYDVKM. The trim removed 2 bases at V and 6 bases at J, leaving 5 bases unmatched. Primers included in the PCR were 60 Vbeta and 13 Jbeta primers. In the original processing: Roughly 11 million of the roughly 80 million unique TCR beta chains counted in a later analysis were shared. Sequenced by immunoSEQ multiplex PCR; TCRdb stores in-frame clones only, minus some. The D gene and trimming were derived from the DNA, and the V and J assignments and clone size from that table. Here the sample spans 180,000 or so clones, approximately 84% being singletons. These data belong to a study of cytomegalovirus exposure and HLA in healthy donors. Points from the study as a whole: The listing of roughly 160 TCR beta chains classed them as cytomegalovirus-associated. Later, TCR association rates were found to vary by HLA locus, highest for DRB1 and lowest for HLA-C. Researchers left out some V segments, among them TRBV6-2 and TRBV6-3, as indistinguishable.

The specimen sequenced was PBMCs. This sequence was found in a female donor in good health and CMV-seronegative. V and J are TRBV28 and TRBJ2-1; TRBD2 agrees at 9 bases. The CDR3 is CASSLRREGRNEQFF. CDR3 sequence (DNA): TGTGCCAGCAGTTTAAGGCGGGAGGGTCGCAATGAGCAGTTCTTC.